The sample holds many counts of the clone carrying this T cell receptor beta chain. This entry comes from a study of T cells in Graves' hyperthyroidism and ophthalmopathy. Germline trimming cut 5 bases from V and 6 bases from J; bases unmatched to any gene: 9. CDR3 length equals 15 residues. From germline, CDR1 is MNHNS and CDR2 SASEGT. TCR beta CDR3 sequences were amplified from RNA transcripts. Primed by the HTBI set, a first-round RT-PCR was run on the TCR CDR3. One entry per CDR3 protein, called by TCRdb with MiXCR from the multiplex PCR reads. The repertoire holds approximately 490,000 distinct CDR3 sequences, about 20% seen once, with around 50% in the top ten. Diagnosing involved the use of clinical symptoms, serum thyroxine and TRAb, thyroid ultrasound and orbital computed tomography.

The sequenced sample consisted of blood. V usage is TRBV6-1 and J usage is TRBJ1-5; 8 nucleotides align to TRBD1. The sequence was collected from a woman aged 70 to 79 with Graves' ophthalmopathy. The CDR3 region is CASSKTGGSAQPQHF. The CDR3 nucleotides are TGTGCCAGCAGTAAAACAGGGGGTTCTGCTCAGCCCCAGCATTTT.